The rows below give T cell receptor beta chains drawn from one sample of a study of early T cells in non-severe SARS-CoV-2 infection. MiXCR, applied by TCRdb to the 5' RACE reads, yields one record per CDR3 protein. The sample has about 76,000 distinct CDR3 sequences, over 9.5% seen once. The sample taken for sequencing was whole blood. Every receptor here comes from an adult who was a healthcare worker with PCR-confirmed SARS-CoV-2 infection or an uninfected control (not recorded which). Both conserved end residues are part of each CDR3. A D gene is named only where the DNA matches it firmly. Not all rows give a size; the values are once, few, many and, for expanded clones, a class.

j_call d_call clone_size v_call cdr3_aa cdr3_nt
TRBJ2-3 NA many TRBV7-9 CASSLGGPTDTQYF TGTGCCAGCAGCTTAGGGGGGCCCACAGATACGCAGTATTTT
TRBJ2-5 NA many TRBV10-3 CAISDPGIGPKTQYF TGTGCCATCAGTGACCCCGGAATAGGGCCGAAGACCCAGTACTTC
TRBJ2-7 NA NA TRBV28 CASSISGYHFEQYF TGTGCCAGCAGTATTTCGGGATACCATTTCGAGCAGTACTTC
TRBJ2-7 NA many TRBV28 CASSSRYEQYF TGTGCCAGCAGTTCTCGCTACGAGCAGTACTTC
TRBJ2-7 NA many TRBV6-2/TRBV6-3 CASSSSSYEQYF TGTGCCAGCAGTTCGAGCTCCTACGAGCAGTACTTC
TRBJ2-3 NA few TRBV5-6 CASSLWATDTQYF TGTGCCAGCAGCTTGTGGGCCACAGATACGCAGTATTTT
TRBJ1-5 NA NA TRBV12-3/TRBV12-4 CASSLGTDGQPQHF TGTGCCAGCAGTTTAGGGACGGATGGACAGCCCCAGCATTTT
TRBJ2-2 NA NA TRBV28 CASSSPGELFF TGTGCCAGCAGCTCCCCCGGGGAGCTGTTTTTT
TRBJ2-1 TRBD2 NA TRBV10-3 CAISTSGIRNEQFF TGTGCCATCAGCACTAGCGGGATACGCAATGAGCAGTTCTTC
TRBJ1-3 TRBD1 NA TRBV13 CASSADRDISRNTIYF TGTGCCAGCAGCGCTGACAGGGACATCAGCCGAAACACCATATATTTT
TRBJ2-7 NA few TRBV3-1 CASSQTPGSYEQYF TGTGCCAGCAGCCAAACCCCCGGCTCCTACGAGCAGTACTTC
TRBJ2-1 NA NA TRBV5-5 CASSLGTLTGTDEQFF TGTGCCAGCAGCTTGGGAACCCTTACAGGGACCGATGAGCAGTTCTTC
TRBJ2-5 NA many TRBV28 CASRVQKGETQYF TGTGCCAGCAGAGTACAAAAGGGGGAGACCCAGTACTTC
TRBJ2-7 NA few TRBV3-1 CASSQPGNPGRYF TGTGCCAGCAGCCAACCAGGGAATCCAGGCCGGTACTTC
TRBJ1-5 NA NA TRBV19 CASSIDWGGNQPQHF TGTGCCAGTAGTATAGATTGGGGCGGCAATCAGCCCCAGCATTTT
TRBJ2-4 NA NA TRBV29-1 CSVEVGSTGNIQYF TGCAGCGTTGAAGTTGGGTCTACAGGCAACATTCAGTACTTC
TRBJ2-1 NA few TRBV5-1 CASSPGQGQGKFF TGCGCCAGCAGCCCTGGCCAGGGCCAGGGGAAGTTCTTC
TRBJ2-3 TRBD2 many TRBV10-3 CAISSFSGRTDTQYF TGTGCCATCAGTTCCTTTAGCGGGAGGACAGATACGCAGTATTTT
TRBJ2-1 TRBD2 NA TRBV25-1 CASSVSWTSGRAGEQFF TGTGCCAGCAGTGTTTCTTGGACTAGCGGGAGGGCCGGGGAGCAGTTCTTC
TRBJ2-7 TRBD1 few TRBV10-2 CASSELGQGYEQYF TGCGCCAGCAGTGAACTGGGACAGGGTTACGAGCAGTACTTC
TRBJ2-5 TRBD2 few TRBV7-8 CASSSPPSGIEVETQYF TGTGCCAGCAGTTCACCCCCTAGCGGGATCGAGGTAGAGACCCAGTACTTC
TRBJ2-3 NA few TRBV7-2 CASSPSLLTDTQYF TGTGCCAGCAGCCCTTCCCTTCTGACAGATACGCAGTATTTT
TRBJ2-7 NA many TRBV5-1 CASSLFSRTSYEQYF TGCGCCAGCAGCTTGTTTTCCAGAACCTCCTACGAGCAGTACTTC